This T cell receptor beta chain was found in a study of cytomegalovirus exposure and HLA in healthy donors. Study outcomes and limitations: What a later analysis reportedly showed was that an Asian-associated ancestry cluster had fewer N-insertions than the approximately 700-donor mean.

Germline V gives CDR1 SEHNR, CDR2 FQNEAQ (reference sequence). CDR3 length: 13 residues. Trimming took 5 bases from V and 1 from J, leaving 8 bases between them. 60 Vbeta and 13 Jbeta primers were used in PCR. The data were produced by immunoSEQ multiplex PCR, yet TCRdb's version contains in-frame clones alone and is incomplete. Of more than 120,000 clones listed, approximately 78% are singletons. As to this clone: Its antigen remains unidentified.

The V gene is TRBV7-9, the J gene TRBJ1-1; D is undetermined. The sequenced material came from PBMCs. The TCR comes from a woman aged 40 to 50 in good health and CMV-seropositive. CDR3 nucleotides: TGTGCCAGCAGCCCTCGACAGAACACTGAAGCTTTCTTT. Its translation: CASSPRQNTEAFF.